This TCR beta chain was recovered during a study of T cell responses to AZD1222 COVID-19 vaccine. This table comes from immunoSEQ multiplex PCR, and its TCRdb copy is limited to in-frame clones, with some not included. The sample holds approximately 200,000 clones, approximately 89% seen once. The source was peripheral blood, collected 28 days after the second AZD1222 dose. This clonotype was sampled from an adult who received the AZD1222 COVID-19 vaccine.

CDR3 nucleotides: TGTGCCAGCAGTTCCTCCGGGACAGGGGGCTTTTCTCTTAGTGGCTACACCTTC. Translating it yields CASSSSGTGGFSLSGYTF. The chain recombines TRBV28 with TRBJ1-2; 12 bases are shared with TRBD1. The V gene's germline CDR1 is MDHEN and CDR2 SYDVKM. The CDR3 totals 18 residues. Unmatched junction bases numbered 16, after V lost 4 bases and J lost 7 bases.